This is a list of T cell receptor beta chains from one sample in a study of blood T cells in healthy people across ages. TCRdb itself ran the 5' RACE reads through MiXCR, one entry per CDR3 protein. The sample gives roughly 1,100,000 distinct CDR3 sequences, almost 25% of which show up once; about 0.69% is in the top ten. The sample was also linked to a second study, of T cells of mothers and their children.

Sequences were obtained from blood. These receptors originate from a girl aged 2 to 9 in good health. Both conserved end residues are part of each CDR3. The order of the fields is J gene, D gene, V gene, clone size, CDR3 length, CDR3 protein, CDR3 DNA. The D gene is left open where the match is weak. Clone size, where shown, is once, few, many, or a class for clones that have expanded.

>TRBJ2-7|NA|TRBV6-6|NA|14
CASSYSGWQDEQYF
TGTGCCAGCAGTTACTCCGGCTGGCAGGACGAGCAGTACTTC
>TRBJ1-4|NA|TRBV11-3|NA|16
CASSLGGGTLDRKLFF
TGTGCCAGCAGCTTAGGCGGCGGGACTCTGGATAGAAAACTGTTTTTT
>TRBJ1-6|NA|TRBV27|few|13
CASSILPNSPLHF
TGTGCCAGCAGTATCCTACCTAATTCACCCCTCCACTTT
>TRBJ2-3|TRBD2|TRBV11-2|NA|17
CASSWPTSGSSTDTQYF
TGTGCCAGCAGCTGGCCGACTAGCGGGTCTAGCACAGATACGCAGTATTTT
>TRBJ2-7|NA|TRBV3-1|NA|12
CASSHSYSEQYF
TGTGCCAGCAGCCACTCTTATTCCGAGCAGTACTTC
>TRBJ2-5|TRBD1|TRBV12-3/TRBV12-4|NA|14
CASSFLGQEETQYF
TGTGCCAGCAGTTTTTTAGGACAGGAAGAGACCCAGTACTTC
>TRBJ2-5|TRBD2|TRBV3-1|NA|14
CASSQAAGEETQYF
TGTGCCAGCAGCCAAGCTGCGGGAGAGGAGACCCAGTACTTC
>TRBJ1-1|NA|TRBV5-1|NA|14
CASSLDAANTEAFF
TGCGCCAGCAGCTTGGACGCAGCGAACACTGAAGCTTTCTTT
>TRBJ1-2|NA|TRBV6-5|NA|13
CASSYSWQGGYTF
TGTGCCAGCAGTTACTCATGGCAAGGTGGCTACACCTTC
>TRBJ2-6|NA|TRBV29-1|many|13
CSVQSSGANVLTF
TGCAGCGTTCAATCGTCTGGGGCCAACGTCCTGACTTTC
>TRBJ2-5|NA|TRBV25-1|few|14
CASSESGAGQTQYF
TGTGCCAGCAGTGAATCAGGGGCAGGGCAGACCCAGTACTTC
>TRBJ2-7|NA|TRBV12-3/TRBV12-4|few|17
CASSPDRLRASSYEQYF
TGTGCCAGCAGTCCCGATCGGTTGCGGGCTAGCTCCTACGAGCAGTACTTC
>TRBJ2-3|TRBD2|TRBV5-6|once|15
CASSFGLAGGDTQYF
TGTGCCAGCAGTTTCGGACTAGCGGGAGGAGATACGCAGTATTTT
>TRBJ1-4|NA|TRBV7-2|few|16
CASSLHGGGTNEKLFF
TGTGCCAGCAGCTTGCACGGGGGGGGCACTAATGAAAAACTGTTTTTT
>TRBJ2-6|NA|TRBV7-8|few|21
CASSFKPPGLNTVSGANVLTF
TGTGCCAGCAGCTTTAAACCCCCGGGACTGAATACCGTCTCTGGGGCCAACGTCCTGACTTTC
>TRBJ2-5|NA|TRBV20-1|few|16
CSGLSMVGGRTETQYF
TGCAGTGGGCTCTCAATGGTTGGTGGACGCACGGAGACCCAGTACTTC
>TRBJ2-7|NA|TRBV6-5|few|14
CASTKGTGRNEQYF
TGTGCCAGCACCAAAGGCACAGGGAGAAACGAGCAGTACTTC
>TRBJ2-5|TRBD1|TRBV20-1|few|11
CSLPGQGTQYF
TGCAGTCTCCCGGGACAGGGGACCCAGTACTTC
>TRBJ2-3|NA|TRBV2|few|12
CASSGQGDTQYF
TGTGCCAGCAGTGGGCAGGGAGATACGCAGTATTTT
>TRBJ1-4|NA|TRBV9|NA|16
CASSANSFEVGEKLFF
TGTGCCAGCAGCGCGAACTCCTTCGAGGTGGGGGAAAAACTGTTTTTT
>TRBJ2-7|TRBD2|TRBV6-2/TRBV6-3|NA|17
CASRDPGTSGGSYEQYF
TGTGCCAGCAGAGATCCCGGGACTAGCGGGGGTTCCTACGAGCAGTACTTC
>TRBJ2-5|NA|TRBV13|NA|13
CASSHKQDQISYF
TGTGCCAGCAGCCACAAACAGGACCAGATCTCGTACTTC
>TRBJ2-3|NA|TRBV14|NA|15
CASSQRTTSRDTQYF
TGTGCCAGCAGCCAACGAACGACTAGTCGGGATACGCAGTATTTT
>TRBJ1-2|NA|TRBV2|NA|13
CASRRDQQRGYTF
TGTGCCAGCAGACGGGACCAACAGAGGGGCTACACCTTC
>TRBJ2-5|NA|TRBV5-1|NA|14
CASSPMGNQETQYF
TGCGCCAGCAGCCCCATGGGAAACCAAGAGACCCAGTACTTC
>TRBJ1-1|NA|TRBV14|few|13
CASRGRGSGEAFF
TGTGCCAGCAGGGGCAGAGGGTCCGGTGAAGCTTTCTTT
>TRBJ2-5|TRBD2|TRBV13|few|16
CASSSGLAGTQETQYF
TGTGCCAGCAGCTCAGGACTAGCGGGGACACAAGAGACCCAGTACTTC